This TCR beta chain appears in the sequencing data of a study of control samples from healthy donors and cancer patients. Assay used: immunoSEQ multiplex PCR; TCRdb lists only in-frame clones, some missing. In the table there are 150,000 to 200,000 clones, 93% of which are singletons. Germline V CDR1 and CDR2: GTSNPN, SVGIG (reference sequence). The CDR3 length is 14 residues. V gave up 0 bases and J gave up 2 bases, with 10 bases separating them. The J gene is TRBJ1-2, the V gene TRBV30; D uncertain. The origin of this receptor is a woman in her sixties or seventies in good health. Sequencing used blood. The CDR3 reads CAWSVSLANYGYTF. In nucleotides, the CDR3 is TGTGCCTGGAGTGTATCCCTCGCGAACTATGGCTACACCTTC.